This TCR beta chain derives from a study of human T cells and chemical hapten exposure. Sample time point: pre-sensitization, week 0. Treatment meaning: therapeutic diphenylcyclopropenone sensitization with weekly scalp DPC. The study extracted total RNA from unfractionated whole blood. There are a few counts of this clonotype. What it binds is not known. In TCRdb, the RACE reads were re-called with MiXCR into one record per CDR3 protein. The table lists around 92,000 distinct CDR3 sequences, 10% to 14% of them singletons. Overall study results and limits: Relative to control repertoires, expanded TCRs gave rise to significantly more large CDR3 similarity clusters.

CDR3 length: 15 amino acids. CDR1 and CDR2 from the germline V gene are SGHAT and FQNNGV. V lost 2 bases and J lost 1, with 10 bases in between. The chain links TRBV11-2 to TRBJ2-3; D uncertain. The receptor was derived from a woman aged 60-75 years with alopecia areata. Some clones in this sample may be carry-over from other donors' samples. The material was whole blood, obtained in connection with sensitization to the hapten diphenylcyclopropenone (DPC). CDR3 bases: TGTGCCAGCAGCTTACTCGCCCCCCGCACAGATACGCAGTATTTT. It yields the protein CASSLLAPRTDTQYF.